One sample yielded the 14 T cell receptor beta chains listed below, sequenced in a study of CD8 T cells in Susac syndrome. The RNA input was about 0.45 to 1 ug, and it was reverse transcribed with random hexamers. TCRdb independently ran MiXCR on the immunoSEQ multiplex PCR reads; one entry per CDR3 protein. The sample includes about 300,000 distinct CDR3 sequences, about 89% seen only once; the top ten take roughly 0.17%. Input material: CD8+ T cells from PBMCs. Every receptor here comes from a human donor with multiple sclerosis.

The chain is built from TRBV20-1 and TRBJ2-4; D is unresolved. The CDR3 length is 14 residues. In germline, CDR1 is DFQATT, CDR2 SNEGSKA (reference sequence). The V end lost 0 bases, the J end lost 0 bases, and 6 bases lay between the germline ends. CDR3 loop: CSARDSLAKNIQYF. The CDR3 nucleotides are TGCAGTGCTAGAGATTCGCTAGCCAAAAACATTCAGTACTTC.

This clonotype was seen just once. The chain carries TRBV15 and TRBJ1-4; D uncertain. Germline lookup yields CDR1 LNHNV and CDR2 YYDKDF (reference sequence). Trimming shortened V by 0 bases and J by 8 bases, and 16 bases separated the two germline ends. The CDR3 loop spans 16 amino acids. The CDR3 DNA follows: TGTGCCACCAGCAGAGATCCTGGAGTCCTTGCCGAAAAACTGTTTTTT. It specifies CATSRDPGVLAEKLFF.

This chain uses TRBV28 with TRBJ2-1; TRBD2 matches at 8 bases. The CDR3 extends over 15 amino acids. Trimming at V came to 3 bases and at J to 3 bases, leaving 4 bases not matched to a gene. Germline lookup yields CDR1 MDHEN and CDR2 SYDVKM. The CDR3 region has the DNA TGTGCCAGCAGTTTCCGACTAGCGAGCTACAATGAGCAGTTCTTC. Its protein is CASSFRLASYNEQFF.

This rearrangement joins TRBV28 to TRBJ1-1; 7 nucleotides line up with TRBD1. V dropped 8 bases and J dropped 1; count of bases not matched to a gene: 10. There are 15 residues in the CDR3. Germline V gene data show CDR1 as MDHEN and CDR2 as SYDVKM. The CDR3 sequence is CASRPRDSKNTEAFF. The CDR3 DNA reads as TGTGCCAGCCGTCCCCGGGACAGTAAGAACACTGAAGCTTTCTTT.

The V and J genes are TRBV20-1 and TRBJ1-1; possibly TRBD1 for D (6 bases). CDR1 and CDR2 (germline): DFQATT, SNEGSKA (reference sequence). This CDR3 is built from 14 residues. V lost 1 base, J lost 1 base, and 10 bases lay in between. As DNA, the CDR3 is TGCAGTGCTAGAGGTGGGACAAAGAACACTGAAGCTTTCTTT. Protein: CSARGGTKNTEAFF.

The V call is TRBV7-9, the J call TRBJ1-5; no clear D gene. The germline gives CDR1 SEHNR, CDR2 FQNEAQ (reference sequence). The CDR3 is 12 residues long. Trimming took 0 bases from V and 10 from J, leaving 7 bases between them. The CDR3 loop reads CASSLATHPQHF. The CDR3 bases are TGTGCCAGCAGCTTAGCGACCCATCCCCAGCATTTT.

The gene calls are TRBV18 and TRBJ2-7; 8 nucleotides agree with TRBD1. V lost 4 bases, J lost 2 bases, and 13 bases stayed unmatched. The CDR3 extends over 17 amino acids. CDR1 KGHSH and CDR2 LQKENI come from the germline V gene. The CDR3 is CASSLGASGTGPYEQYF. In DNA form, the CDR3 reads TGTGCCAGCTCACTCGGGGCCTCCGGGACAGGACCCTACGAGCAGTACTTC. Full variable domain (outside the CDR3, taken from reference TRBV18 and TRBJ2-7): NAGVMQNPRHLVRRRGQEARLRCSPMKGHSHVYWYRQLPEEGLKFMVYLQKENIIDESGMPKERFSAEFPKEGPSILRIQQVVRGDSAAYFCASSLGASGTGPYEQYFGPGTRLTVT.

The CDR3 sequence: CASSGSTGPYGYTF. The CDR3 DNA sequence: TGTGCCAGCAGCGGATCGACAGGGCCCTATGGCTACACCTTC. The rearrangement links TRBV7-9 to TRBJ1-2, with TRBD1 identical over 7 bases. Germline-derived CDR1 and CDR2 are SEHNR and FQNEAQ (reference sequence). V lost 5 bases and J lost 4; bases outside the gene matches: 7. This CDR3 spans 14 amino acids.

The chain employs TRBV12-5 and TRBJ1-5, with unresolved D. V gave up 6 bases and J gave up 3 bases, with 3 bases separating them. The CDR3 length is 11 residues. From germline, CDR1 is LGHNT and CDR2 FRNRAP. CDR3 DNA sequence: TGTGCTAGTGGGCACAATCAGCCCCAGCATTTT. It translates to CASGHNQPQHF.

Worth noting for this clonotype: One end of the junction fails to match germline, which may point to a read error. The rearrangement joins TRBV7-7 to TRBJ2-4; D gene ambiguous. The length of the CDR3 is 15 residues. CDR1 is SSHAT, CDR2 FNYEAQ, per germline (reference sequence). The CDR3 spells CASSLGPGRENIQYF. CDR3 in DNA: TGTGCTAGCAGCTTAGGTCCAGGACGGGAAAACATTCAGTACTTC.

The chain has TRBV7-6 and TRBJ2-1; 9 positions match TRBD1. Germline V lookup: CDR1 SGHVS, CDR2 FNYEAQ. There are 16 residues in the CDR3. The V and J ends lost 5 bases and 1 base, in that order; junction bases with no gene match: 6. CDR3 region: CASSGVTGGSYNEQFF. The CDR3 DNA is TGTGCCAGCAGCGGGGTGACAGGGGGGTCCTACAATGAGCAGTTCTTC. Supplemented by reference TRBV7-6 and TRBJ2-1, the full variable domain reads GAGVSQSPRYKVTKRGQDVALRCDPISGHVSLYWYRQALGQGPEFLTYFNYEAQQDKSGLPNDRFSAERPEGSISTLTIQRTEQRDSAMYRCASSGVTGGSYNEQFFGPGTRLTVL.

The CDR3 DNA sequence: TGCAGTGCTAGAGATTTTAGTTTGGGCAGCCTTCAAGAGACCCAGTACTTC. This gives the protein CSARDFSLGSLQETQYF. V gene TRBV20-1 combines with J gene TRBJ2-5, with D uncertain. Germline values: CDR1 DFQATT, CDR2 SNEGSKA (reference sequence). The CDR3 sequence is 17 residues long. Trimming removed 0 bases at V and 2 bases at J, with 19 bases between.

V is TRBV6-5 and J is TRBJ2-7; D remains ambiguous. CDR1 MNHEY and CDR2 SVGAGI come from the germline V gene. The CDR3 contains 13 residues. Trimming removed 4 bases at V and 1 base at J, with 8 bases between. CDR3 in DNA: TGTGCCAGCAGTTCCAAGTGGTCCTACGAGCAGTACTTC. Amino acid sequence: CASSSKWSYEQYF.

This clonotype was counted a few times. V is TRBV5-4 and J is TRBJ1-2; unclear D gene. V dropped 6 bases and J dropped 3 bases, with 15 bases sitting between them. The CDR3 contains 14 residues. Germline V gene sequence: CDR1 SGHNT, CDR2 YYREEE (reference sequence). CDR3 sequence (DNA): TGTGCCAGCACCCTGGTGGCAGGTGACTATGGCTACACCTTC. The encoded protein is CASTLVAGDYGYTF.